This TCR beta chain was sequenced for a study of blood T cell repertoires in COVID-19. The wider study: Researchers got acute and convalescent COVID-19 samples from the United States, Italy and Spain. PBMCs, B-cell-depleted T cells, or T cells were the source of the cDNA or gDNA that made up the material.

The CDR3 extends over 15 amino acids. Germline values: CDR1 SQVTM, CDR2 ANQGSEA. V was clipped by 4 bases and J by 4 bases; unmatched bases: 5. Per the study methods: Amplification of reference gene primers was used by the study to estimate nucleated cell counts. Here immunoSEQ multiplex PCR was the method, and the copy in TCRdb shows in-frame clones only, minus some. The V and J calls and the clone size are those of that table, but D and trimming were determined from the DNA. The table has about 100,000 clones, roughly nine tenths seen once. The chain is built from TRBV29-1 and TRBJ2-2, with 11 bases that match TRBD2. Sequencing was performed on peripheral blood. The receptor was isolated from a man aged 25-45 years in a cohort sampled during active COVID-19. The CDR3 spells CSVARLAGGTGELFF. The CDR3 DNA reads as TGCAGCGTTGCTCGCCTAGCGGGGGGCACCGGGGAGCTGTTTTTT.